Given below is one T cell receptor beta chain in context. The data originate from a study of human thymus T cells. A roughly 0.45-1 mL peripheral blood aliquot was taken intraoperatively from four of eight donors. Germline-derived CDR1 and CDR2 are MGHRA and YSYEKL. Trimming stripped 4 bases from V and 2 bases from J, with 16 bases between. This CDR3 spans 16 amino acids. Sequencing used immunoSEQ multiplex PCR; TCRdb keeps in-frame clones, though not all of them. The profile covers 54,000 or so clones, with 90% to 95% appearing a single time and over 5% taken by the ten largest. The sequence came from a boy younger than two with a congenital heart defect but otherwise immunologically healthy. Sequenced: blood. The chain carries TRBV4-1 and TRBJ2-3; D is perhaps TRBD2 (7 bases). The CDR3 DNA sequence: TGCGCCAGCAGCCTTCGGATTGGGGGGGCCACAGATACGCAGTATTTT. Amino acid sequence: CASSLRIGGATDTQYF.